The rows below give T cell receptor beta chains drawn from one sample of a study of blood T cell repertoires in COVID-19. The repertoire was sequenced with immunoSEQ multiplex PCR; TCRdb's copy has only in-frame clones and lacks some. The table has approximately 180,000 clones, approximately 85% seen once; the top ten hold under 3.5%. The sequenced material came from peripheral blood. Source of these receptors: a man aged 55 to 70 with acute or convalescent COVID-19. Each CDR3 is given with its conserved first and last residue.

TRBJ1-6	14	TRBV30	CAWSASARGSPLHF
TRBJ1-3	15	TRBV5-1	CASSFDRGSGNTIYF
TRBJ2-1	16	TRBV30	CAWTGTSGSLYNEQFF
TRBJ2-7	12	TRBV28	CASSDSSYEQYF
TRBJ1-1	15	TRBV4-1	CASSQPPRGRAEAFF
TRBJ2-2	18	TRBV5-4	CASSRLGGRALGTGELFF
TRBJ2-7	15	TRBV15	CATTPRDRRSYEQYF
TRBJ2-3	16	TRBV6-1	CASSAFRGKGPDTQYF
TRBJ2-3	16	TRBV11-2	CASSLEGAGGPDTQYF
TRBJ2-5	15	TRBV29-1	CSVSLWDRNQETQYF
TRBJ2-5	16	TRBV5-1	CASSLEGTGGPEAQYF
TRBJ1-3	17	TRBV30	CAWTPSNRGSRGNTIYF
TRBJ1-5	16	TRBV2	CASSPGQEGVYQPQHF
TRBJ2-1	15	TRBV5-1	CASSFGDRTYNEQFF
TRBJ1-1	16	TRBV24-1	CATSGRGQNMNTEAFF
TRBJ1-3	17	TRBV28	CASNTGDRLVSGNTIYF
TRBJ2-5	14	TRBV5-1	CASSLGQWQETQYF
TRBJ1-1	13	TRBV9	CASTSGGTAEAFF
TRBJ2-1	13	TRBV3-1/TRBV3-2	CASSQGPYNEQFF
TRBJ2-2	14	TRBV29-1	CSGRIQGEAGELFF
TRBJ2-1	13	TRBV10-3	CAISERQNNEQFF
TRBJ2-7	15	TRBV7-2	CASSQGLAALYEQYF
TRBJ1-1	11	TRBV20-1	CSARDDSEAFF
TRBJ2-5	13	TRBV19	CASSITSGETQYF
TRBJ1-5	14	TRBV9	CASSVGTDNQPQHF
TRBJ2-5	15	TRBV7-9	CASSSPGQFLETQYF
TRBJ1-1	14	TRBV6-2/TRBV6-3	CASSPDRGDTEAFF
TRBJ1-2	14	TRBV21-1	CASSVPRDTYGYTF
TRBJ2-5	14	TRBV7-2	CASSLGTGWETQYF
TRBJ1-1	16	TRBV28	CASSPGQGQRDTEAFF
TRBJ2-7	15	TRBV7-6	CASSSEPTGTSEQYF
TRBJ1-5	13	TRBV12-3/TRBV12-4	CASSSGVNQPQHF
TRBJ2-3	21	TRBV7-3	CASSLKANPRWGQGDTDTQYF
TRBJ2-3	16	TRBV11-2	CASSLSGTVRGDTQYF
TRBJ2-7	17	TRBV2	CASTAEPASRSSYEQYF
TRBJ2-2	14	TRBV7-9	CASSSTGNTGELFF
TRBJ2-1	18	TRBV27	CASSIWTSGSNRYNEQFF
TRBJ2-1	15	TRBV10-3	CAIRSMESSYNEQFF
TRBJ2-5	15	TRBV4-1	CASSQGRTDQETQYF
TRBJ2-7	15	TRBV15	CATSRSVGQAYEQYF
TRBJ1-5	15	TRBV7-9	CASSLVGTSNQPQHF
TRBJ2-5	13	TRBV7-8	CASSLGGRETQYF
TRBJ2-5	10	TRBV6-5	CATNQETQYF
TRBJ2-1	16	TRBV9	CASSVLISGMGNEQFF
TRBJ1-2	13	TRBV12-3/TRBV12-4	CASSPGQSYGYTF
TRBJ2-7	14	TRBV7-2	CASSPWTGNDEQYF
TRBJ1-4	15	TRBV4-3	CASSQLGRENEKLFF
TRBJ2-1	14	TRBV14	CASSPGLDRNEQFF
TRBJ1-4	16	TRBV28	CASSFYRTGSKEKLFF
TRBJ2-6	16	TRBV24-1	CATSGRGHSGANVLTF
TRBJ2-3	16	TRBV4-2	CASRLEAAGPTDTQYF